These 21 T cell receptor beta chains were sequenced from one sample in a study of T cells in Graves' hyperthyroidism and ophthalmopathy (dated by TCRdb to about 2019). The library was obtained by multiplex PCR. Sequencer: Illumina HiSeq 2000. The TCR beta CDR3 regions were amplified from the RNA transcripts. A first-round RT-PCR of the TCR CDR3 used the HTBI primer set with the Qiagen OneStep RT-PCR kit. TCRdb took the public reads, trimmed them with fastp at Q25, ran MiXCR for clone calling and kept in-frame beta chains. Every CDR3 protein is listed once, alongside the most common genes and DNA of its rows. This sample has fewer than 800,000 distinct CDR3 sequences in its table, and roughly 17% of those were observed once. The ten largest clones add up to under 9.5% of the sample. Sequencing was performed on blood. The receptors derive from a man between 18 and 29 years old with Graves' hyperthyroidism.

This clonotype was seen many times. The V gene is TRBV25-1, the J gene TRBJ2-1; TRBD2 matches 11 bases. V lost 1 base, J lost 9 bases, and 8 bases stayed unmatched. The germline V gene encodes CDR1 MGHDK and CDR2 SYGVNS. This CDR3 is 16 amino acids long. For the CDR3, the DNA is TGTGCCAGCAGTGAATTGGGGGCTAGCGGGAGGAGTGAGCAGTTCTTC. Protein product: CASSELGASGRSEQFF.

This clonotype was recorded many times. The chain combines TRBV7-9 with TRBJ2-1, with no clear D. Trimming took off 5 bases at V and 9 bases at J, with 14 bases between the two ends. This CDR3 region has 13 residues. Looked up from germline, CDR1 is SEHNR and CDR2 is FQNEAQ (reference sequence). In DNA form, the CDR3 reads TGTGCCAGCAGCCAAGCCCGAGGTATTGAGCAGTTCTTC. Translating it yields CASSQARGIEQFF.

This clonotype was detected many times. The rearrangement links TRBV7-2 to TRBJ2-7; D remains unclear. The CDR3 consists of 14 residues. CDR1 and CDR2 from the germline V gene are SGHTA and FQGNSA. The V gene lost 6 bases and the J gene lost 0 bases, with 12 bases spanning the gap. In DNA, the CDR3 is TGTGCCAGCAGTCATAGAGGCCCCTCCTACGAGCAGTACTTC. Protein: CASSHRGPSYEQYF.

This clonotype was seen at least ten times. This chain joins TRBV20-1 and TRBJ2-7; 14 bases are a match to TRBD2. Germline assignment: CDR1 DFQATT and CDR2 SNEGSKA (reference sequence). This CDR3 is 20 amino acids long. With V trimmed by 5 bases and J by 3 bases, 21 bases remained unmatched. CDR3 loop: CSALRGRRGLAGAWDYEQYF. CDR3 DNA: TGCAGTGCTCTGCGAGGCAGAAGGGGACTAGCGGGAGCTTGGGACTACGAGCAGTACTTC.

This clonotype was counted many times. The chain recombines TRBV5-1 with TRBJ1-1; TRBD1 might be the D (5 bases). The length of the CDR3 is 13 residues. The V gene lost 2 bases and the J gene lost 10 bases, with 15 bases spanning the gap. Germline CDR1 reads SGHRS; CDR2 reads YFSETQ. CDR3 nucleotides: TGCGCCAGCAGCTTACGAGACCAGGGAAGAGCTTTCTTT. It is translated as CASSLRDQGRAFF.

This clonotype has ten or more counts. Here the CDR3 reads CSVARGIAYEQYF. The CDR3 nucleotides are TGCAGCGTTGCGAGGGGGATTGCCTACGAGCAGTACTTC. This chain joins TRBV29-1 and TRBJ2-7, with D possibly matching TRBD1 (6 bases). Trimming removed 4 bases at V and 2 bases at J, with 12 bases between. Germline-derived CDR1 and CDR2 are SQVTM and ANQGSEA. The CDR3 totals 13 residues.

Only a few counts were recorded for this clonotype. The chain is built from TRBV19 and TRBJ2-2; 10 bases fit TRBD1. Trimming took 5 bases from V and 7 from J; bases not matched to a gene: 13. The CDR3 sequence is 17 residues long. The germline gives CDR1 LNHDA, CDR2 SQIVND (reference sequence). The DNA of the CDR3 is TGTGCCAGTAGTCAAGGGGCTTTGACAGGGGGCTTCGGGGAGCTGTTTTTT. Translation: CASSQGALTGGFGELFF.

This clonotype was found many times. This chain joins TRBV9 and TRBJ2-7; a weak D match, TRBD1 (7 bases). Germline V gene sequence: CDR1 SGDLS, CDR2 YYNGEE. Trimming pared 2 bases from V and 0 bases from J, leaving 9 bases between. This CDR3 comprises 14 residues. The CDR3 bases are TGTGCCAGCAGCGTCAGGGGGGCCTCCTACGAGCAGTACTTC. Its protein product is CASSVRGASYEQYF.

In nucleotides, the CDR3 is TGTGCCAGCAGGAAAGAATTAGCGGGAGGCGGGACCCAGTACTTC. It specifies CASRKELAGGGTQYF. The V call is TRBV12-3 or TRBV12-4, the J call TRBJ2-5; TRBD2 agrees at 10 bases. The CDR3 covers 15 residues. V shed 6 bases, J shed 7 bases, and the junction held 11 bases outside the gene matches.

Many counts were recorded for this clonotype. The chain has TRBV27 and TRBJ2-2; D not resolved. The V gene's germline CDR1 is MNHEY and CDR2 SMNVEV (reference sequence). This CDR3 has 13 residues. V was cut by 0 bases and J by 5 bases, with 4 bases left in between. CDR3 in amino acids: CASSLSATGELFF. The CDR3 region has the DNA TGTGCCAGCAGTTTATCGGCTACCGGGGAGCTGTTTTTT.

This clonotype was seen repeatedly, ten times or more. The rearrangement joins TRBV29-1 to TRBJ2-7; TRBD1 agrees at 10 bases. The V segment lost 2 bases and the J segment 6 bases; nucleotides outside the gene matches: 10. Germline-derived CDR1 and CDR2 are SQVTM and ANQGSEA. The CDR3 is 15 amino acids. The DNA of the CDR3 is TGCAGCGTTGAAAAATCCGGGACAGGGGTTGCCGAGCAGTACTTC. This gives the protein CSVEKSGTGVAEQYF.

There are a few counts of this clonotype. The rearrangement joins TRBV28 to TRBJ2-7; D might be TRBD1 (6 bases). Trimming took 6 bases from V and 0 from J, leaving 15 bases between them. CDR1 and CDR2 (germline): MDHEN, SYDVKM. CDR3 length equals 15 residues. The CDR3 nucleotides are TGTGCCAGCAGCCCTGGGGCAGGGGTCTCCTACGAGCAGTACTTC. Its translation: CASSPGAGVSYEQYF. The whole variable domain, filled in from reference TRBV28 and TRBJ2-7, reads DVKVTQSSRYLVKRTGEKVFLECVQDMDHENMFWYRQDPGLGLRLIYFSYDVKMKEKGDIPEGYSVSREKKERFSLILESASTNQTSMYLCASSPGAGVSYEQYFGPGTRLTVT.

This clonotype showed up many times. V usage is TRBV28 and J usage is TRBJ2-7; 14 nucleotides line up with TRBD2. Unmatched junction bases numbered 6, after V lost 4 bases and J lost 1 base. The germline V gene has CDR1 MDHEN and CDR2 SYDVKM. This CDR3 region has 17 residues. CDR3 region: CASSYGTSGRTSYEQYF. In DNA, the CDR3 is TGTGCCAGCAGTTATGGGACTAGCGGGAGAACTTCCTACGAGCAGTACTTC.

The sample holds many counts of this clonotype. The V gene is TRBV13, the J gene TRBJ2-3; TRBD1 agrees at 9 bases. The CDR3 runs 17 residues. Germline V gives CDR1 PRHDT, CDR2 FYEKMQ (reference sequence). V trimming: 0 bases; J trimming: 0 bases; junction bases outside the gene matches: 4. This CDR3 is CASSLGTGGPSTDTQYF. CDR3 nucleotide sequence: TGTGCCAGCAGCTTAGGCACAGGGGGCCCTAGCACAGATACGCAGTATTTT.

This clonotype was picked up a small number of times. The V and J genes are TRBV6-1 and TRBJ2-5; TRBD2 matches 10 bases. The CDR3 covers 15 residues. J was trimmed by 5 bases and V by 5 bases; bases with no gene match: 8. Per the germline V gene, CDR1 is MNHNS and CDR2 is SASEGT. The CDR3 region has the DNA TGTGCCAGCAGTCACCAAGCGGGAGGGGTTGAGACCCAGTACTTC. Its protein is CASSHQAGGVETQYF.

This clonotype was counted ten times or more. This rearrangement joins TRBV12-3 or TRBV12-4 to TRBJ2-1; 7 nucleotides match TRBD2. The CDR3 is made up of 15 amino acids. The junction had 15 bases not matched to a gene; V was cut back by 7 bases and J by 9 bases. The CDR3 sequence is CASTSWTRRSGEQFF. In DNA form, the CDR3 reads TGTGCCAGCACCTCCTGGACTAGGAGGAGCGGTGAGCAGTTCTTC.

Regarding this clonotype: Germline is not matched at one junction end, which may reflect a read error. This chain joins TRBV19 and TRBJ1-5; D is undetermined. Per germline, CDR1 LNHDA and CDR2 SQIVND (reference sequence). The CDR3 totals 15 residues. CDR3 DNA sequence: TGTGCCGGTAGTATAAAGGCGGGTACCAATCAGCCCCAGCATTTT. It yields the protein CAGSIKAGTNQPQHF. Complete variable domain (other parts from reference TRBV19 and TRBJ1-5): DGGITQSPKYLFRKEGQNVTLSCEQNLNHDAMYWYRQDPGQGLRLIYYSQIVNDFQKGDIAEGYSVSREKKESFPLTVTSAQKNPTAFYLCAGSIKAGTNQPQHFGDGTRLSIL.

This sequence joins TRBV19 and TRBJ2-1, with 7 bases lining up with TRBD2. V lost 2 bases and J lost 8; bases outside the gene matches: 6. The germline V gene has CDR1 LNHDA and CDR2 SQIVND (reference sequence). The CDR3 covers 14 residues. The DNA for the CDR3 is TGTGCCAGTAGTATAACGGGAGGCAGGGATGAGCAGTTCTTC. This encodes CASSITGGRDEQFF.

This clonotype was seen at least ten times. V usage is TRBV28 and J usage is TRBJ2-5; 9 nucleotides match TRBD1. The CDR3 loop spans 14 amino acids. V was pared by 6 bases and J by 3 bases, with 5 bases of the junction left unmatched. The germline CDR1 and CDR2 sequences are MDHEN and SYDVKM. CDR3 loop: CASRTTGGEETQYF. CDR3 nucleotides: TGTGCCAGCAGGACTACAGGGGGCGAAGAGACCCAGTACTTC. Drawing the rest from reference TRBV28 and TRBJ2-5, the complete variable domain is DVKVTQSSRYLVKRTGEKVFLECVQDMDHENMFWYRQDPGLGLRLIYFSYDVKMKEKGDIPEGYSVSREKKERFSLILESASTNQTSMYLCASRTTGGEETQYFGPGTRLLVL.

In this sample, this clonotype turned up many times. This chain connects TRBV11-2 to TRBJ1-2; TRBD1 is a possible D gene (6 bases). The CDR3 is 11 residues long. Trimming took off 0 bases at V and 11 bases at J, with 7 bases between the two ends. Germline values: CDR1 SGHAT, CDR2 FQNNGV. This CDR3 reads CASSLEGAYTF. Written as DNA, the CDR3 is TGTGCCAGCAGCTTAGAGGGGGCATACACCTTC. Looking up the rest from reference TRBV11-2 and TRBJ1-2 gives the full variable domain: EAGVAQSPRYKIIEKRQSVAFWCNPISGHATLYWYQQILGQGPKLLIQFQNNGVVDDSQLPKDRFSAERLKGVDSTLKIQPAKLEDSAVYLCASSLEGAYTFGSGTRLTVV.

Remarks on this clonotype: Given a much more abundant clone one base away, this may be a read error. The rearrangement links TRBV28 to TRBJ2-3; D uncertain. The CDR3 sequence is 10 residues long. Germline CDR1 and CDR2: MDHEN and SYDVKM. Trimming took 10 bases from V and 2 from J, leaving 4 bases between them. The DNA for the CDR3 is TGTGCCACTCCCACAGATACGCAGTATTTT. It specifies CATPTDTQYF.